The 32 T cell receptor beta chains presented below share a single source sample, sequenced in a study of blood T cell repertoires in COVID-19. Clones were sequenced by immunoSEQ multiplex PCR, and TCRdb holds only the in-frame ones, with some missing. There are roughly 190,000 clones in the sample; 82% occur only once, and 7.8% lies in the top ten. The sequenced sample was peripheral blood. All receptors come from a woman in her sixties with COVID-19, enrolled during active disease.

The CDR3 DNA is TGCAGCGTTGAAGCTCCTAGCCGAGTCAAAAATGAGCAGTTCTTC. This codes for CSVEAPSRVKNEQFF. The chain joins TRBV29-1 to TRBJ2-1; tentative D call: TRBD2 (5 bases). The V end lost 1 base, the J end lost 7 bases, and 17 bases lay between the germline ends. The CDR3 consists of 15 residues. Germline CDR1 reads SQVTM; CDR2 reads ANQGSEA.

This sequence joins TRBV28 and TRBJ1-2; D unclear. Germline assignment: CDR1 MDHEN and CDR2 SYDVKM. The CDR3 is 17 residues long. V lost 1 base, J lost 2 bases, and 17 bases lay in between. CDR3: CASSLSRVLDLNYGYTF. The CDR3 bases are TGTGCCAGCAGTTTATCGAGGGTTTTAGACTTAAACTATGGCTACACCTTC.

This chain joins TRBV4-1 and TRBJ2-3; 7 bases agree with TRBD1. This CDR3 comprises 16 residues. The V gene end was trimmed by 1 base and the J gene end by 2 bases; junction bases not matched to a gene: 6. CDR1 and CDR2 (germline): MGHRA, YSYEKL. The CDR3 DNA sequence: TGCGCCAGCAGCCAAGGCGGACAGGCCCACACAGATACGCAGTATTTT. This encodes CASSQGGQAHTDTQYF.

The gene calls are TRBV7-2 and TRBJ2-7; 7 bases agree with TRBD1. Germline values: CDR1 SGHTA, CDR2 FQGNSA. The CDR3 sequence is 18 residues long. V shed 3 bases and J 2 bases; nucleotides not matched to a gene: 16. CDR3 loop: CASSFKRLTGIFPYEQYF. CDR3 sequence (DNA): TGTGCCAGCAGCTTCAAGCGGCTGACAGGGATTTTCCCCTACGAGCAGTACTTC.

This clone was detected only once. J is TRBJ2-1 and V is TRBV6-6, with TRBD2 identical over 13 bases. This CDR3 contains 17 residues. J was trimmed by 1 base and V by 5 bases; bases with no gene match: 5. In germline, CDR1 is MNHNY, CDR2 SVGAGI (reference sequence). The CDR3 region has the DNA TGTGCCAGCAGTCGGACTAGCGGGAGAGTATCCTACAATGAGCAGTTCTTC. Translating gives CASSRTSGRVSYNEQFF.

The chain employs TRBV5-5 and TRBJ1-5; D not certain. Germline V gives CDR1 SGHKS, CDR2 YYEKEE (reference sequence). This CDR3 is built from 14 residues. Trimming took 4 bases from V and 11 from J, leaving 19 bases between them. The CDR3 region is CASSPSGIRGSQHF. CDR3 DNA sequence: TGTGCCAGCAGCCCGTCGGGTATACGAGGGTCCCAGCATTTT.

The rearrangement joins TRBV11-2 to TRBJ1-5; 7 bases fit TRBD1. Germline CDR1 reads SGHAT; CDR2 reads FQNNGV. The CDR3 runs to 15 residues. After removal of 0 bases from V and 10 bases from J, the junction contained 9 bases not matched to a gene. This chain's CDR3 is CASSLDQGGHFPQHF. CDR3 DNA sequence: TGTGCCAGCAGCTTAGATCAGGGGGGACACTTTCCCCAGCATTTT.

V gene TRBV29-1 combines with J gene TRBJ1-3; D not resolved. Germline loops: CDR1 SQVTM, CDR2 ANQGSEA. This CDR3 has 17 amino acids. V dropped 1 base and J dropped 2 bases, with 18 bases sitting between them. CDR3 sequence reads: CSVEVVGLRITGNTIYF. The DNA of the CDR3 is TGCAGCGTTGAAGTGGTCGGACTACGAATAACTGGAAACACCATATATTTT.

The chain recombines TRBV18 with TRBJ2-7; 8 bases are a match to TRBD1. CDR3 length: 18 amino acids. In germline, CDR1 is KGHSH, CDR2 LQKENI. Germline trimming cut 0 bases from V and 1 base from J; bases unmatched to any gene: 11. The CDR3 nucleotides are TGTGCCAGCTCACCACCGAGGGTGGGTACAGGGGGGTCCTACGAGCAGTACTTC. It encodes CASSPPRVGTGGSYEQYF. Variable domain in full (rest from reference TRBV18 and TRBJ2-7): NAGVMQNPRHLVRRRGQEARLRCSPMKGHSHVYWYRQLPEEGLKFMVYLQKENIIDESGMPKERFSAEFPKEGPSILRIQQVVRGDSAAYFCASSPPRVGTGGSYEQYFGPGTRLTVT.

The chain has TRBV18 and TRBJ2-7, with 10 bases lining up with TRBD2. J lost 3 bases, V lost 2 bases, and 4 bases had no gene match. The CDR3 is 15 residues long. Germline values: CDR1 KGHSH, CDR2 LQKENI. As DNA, the CDR3 is TGTGCCAGCTCACCAGGGGCTAGCGGGAGCTACGAGCAGTACTTC. Translation: CASSPGASGSYEQYF.

This clone showed up just once. This sequence joins TRBV11-3 and TRBJ1-1; D gene ambiguous. V gave up 2 bases and J gave up 3 bases, with 7 bases separating them. CDR1 is SGHNT, CDR2 YENEEA, per germline. This CDR3 has 13 amino acids. The CDR3 here is CASSLLSDTEAFF. The CDR3 DNA is TGTGCCAGCAGCTTACTGTCGGACACTGAAGCTTTCTTT. Filled out from reference TRBV11-3 and TRBJ1-1, the complete variable domain reads EAGVVQSPRYKIIEKKQPVAFWCNPISGHNTLYWYLQNLGQGPELLIRYENEEAVDDSQLPKDRFSAERLKGVDSTLKIQPAELGDSAVYLCASSLLSDTEAFFGQGTRLTVV.

The chain links TRBV19 to TRBJ2-5; weak D call: TRBD1 (5 bases). V was clipped by 6 bases and J by 1 base, with 12 bases between them. The CDR3 sequence is 14 residues long. CDR1 and CDR2 from the germline V gene are LNHDA and SQIVND (reference sequence). The CDR3 protein is CASRSTGAQETQYF. CDR3 nucleotides: TGTGCCAGTAGATCCACAGGAGCCCAAGAGACCCAGTACTTC.

The J gene is TRBJ2-1, the V gene TRBV9, with 7 positions matching TRBD2. V lost 2 bases to trimming and J lost 6 bases; unmatched junction nucleotides: 8. Germline CDR1 and CDR2: SGDLS and YYNGEE. The length of the CDR3 is 15 residues. In DNA, the CDR3 is TGTGCCAGCAGCGTCGCGGGAGTTCCCTTCAATGAGCAGTTCTTC. It codes for CASSVAGVPFNEQFF.

The V gene is TRBV7-3, the J gene TRBJ2-7; 8 nucleotides align to TRBD2. V was clipped by 5 bases and J by 3 bases; unmatched bases: 12. Per germline, CDR1 SGHTA and CDR2 FQGTGA. The CDR3 length is 16 residues. In DNA form, the CDR3 reads TGTGCCAGCAGCCCCGGGGGGGGACTAAGTAGCTACGAGCAGTACTTC. Amino acids: CASSPGGGLSSYEQYF.

The V and J genes are TRBV11-2 and TRBJ2-2; tentative D call: TRBD1 (6 bases). CDR1 SGHAT and CDR2 FQNNGV come from the germline V gene. V lost 6 bases, J lost 3 bases, and 11 bases lay in between. The CDR3 totals 14 residues. CDR3 residues: CASRNRVDTGELFF. The CDR3 DNA is TGTGCCAGCAGAAACAGGGTAGACACCGGGGAGCTGTTTTTT.

This chain links TRBV7-8 with TRBJ2-7; D unresolved. V shed 1 base and J shed 0 bases, with 10 bases lying between them. There are 15 residues in the CDR3. Germline CDR1 reads SGHVS; CDR2 reads FQNEAQ. CDR3 sequence reads: CASSLDSTSSYEQYV. The CDR3 DNA reads as TGTGCCAGCAGCTTAGACTCCACGAGCTCCTACGAGCAGTACGTC.

The gene calls are TRBV28 and TRBJ1-1; maybe TRBD1 (5 bases). Germline CDR1 is MDHEN and CDR2 is SYDVKM. V shed 2 bases and J shed 2 bases, with 9 bases lying between them. The CDR3 consists of 14 residues. The CDR3 sequence is CASSLRGVNTEAFF. DNA of the CDR3: TGTGCCAGCAGTTTACGGGGGGTAAACACTGAAGCTTTCTTT.

V gene TRBV6-6 combines with J gene TRBJ2-1, with TRBD2 as a possible D gene (5 bases). Per germline, CDR1 MNHNY and CDR2 SVGAGI (reference sequence). The CDR3 runs to 13 residues. Between the trimmed V and J ends, which lost 2 bases and 7 bases, there was a span of 9 bases. CDR3 nucleotides: TGTGCCAGCAGTTACGAGGGTAAGAATGAGCAGTTCTTC. It translates to CASSYEGKNEQFF.

The genes are TRBV3-1 (or the pseudogene TRBV3-2) and TRBJ2-2; TRBD1 matches 9 bases. The junction had 7 bases not matched to a gene; V was cut back by 4 bases and J by 1 base. Per germline, CDR1 LGHDT and CDR2 YNNKEL (reference sequence). This CDR3 contains 17 residues. This CDR3 is CASSPIGQGKNTGELFF. As DNA, the CDR3 is TGTGCCAGCAGCCCAATAGGACAGGGGAAGAACACCGGGGAGCTGTTTTTT.

This chain links TRBV5-1 with TRBJ1-6; 8 nucleotides line up with TRBD1. Germline values: CDR1 SGHRS, CDR2 YFSETQ. Trimming at V came to 7 bases and at J to 7 bases, leaving 7 bases not matched to a gene. This CDR3 contains 14 residues. The DNA of the CDR3 is TGCGCCAGCTGCCCAAACAGGGGGAATTCACCCCTCCACTTT. It translates to CASCPNRGNSPLHF.

The count of this clone is one. The genes are TRBV19 and TRBJ1-4; unclear D gene. With 7 bases removed from V and 4 bases from J, the gap between germline ends came to 10 bases. The CDR3 has 13 residues. Germline CDR1 and CDR2: LNHDA and SQIVND (reference sequence). CDR3 in amino acids: CASKKTGNEKLFF. In DNA, the CDR3 is TGTGCCAGTAAAAAGACGGGTAATGAAAAACTGTTTTTT.

This chain joins TRBV30 and TRBJ2-2, with D perhaps TRBD1 (5 bases). The germline V gene has CDR1 GTSNPN and CDR2 SVGIG (reference sequence). V dropped 2 bases and J dropped 0 bases, with 10 bases sitting between them. The CDR3 runs to 15 residues. Here the CDR3 DNA reads TGTGCCTGGAGTCCACGACAGCCGAACACCGGGGAGCTGTTTTTT. Protein: CAWSPRQPNTGELFF.

The chain has TRBV6-5 and TRBJ1-1; 7 positions match TRBD1. The trim removed 6 bases at V and 4 bases at J, leaving 5 bases unmatched. Germline V gene data show CDR1 as MNHEY and CDR2 as SVGAGI. The CDR3 loop spans 13 amino acids. DNA of the CDR3: TGTGCCAGCAGGCAGACAGGGACCACTGAAGCTTTCTTT. This translates into CASRQTGTTEAFF.

CDR3 coding DNA: TGCGCCAGCAGCTTCAGTGCAACTAATGAAAAACTGTTTTTT. Residues: CASSFSATNEKLFF. The gene calls are TRBV5-1 and TRBJ1-4; D call uncertain. CDR3 length equals 14 residues. With 2 bases removed from V and 0 bases from J, the gap between germline ends came to 5 bases. Germline CDR1 reads SGHRS; CDR2 reads YFSETQ.

This chain connects TRBV7-9 to TRBJ2-4, with D unresolved. Trimming took 5 bases from V and 5 from J, leaving 16 bases between them. The CDR3 covers 15 residues. Germline V gives CDR1 SEHNR, CDR2 FQNEAQ (reference sequence). The CDR3 here is CASSEPPFGQNIQYF. The CDR3 DNA follows: TGTGCCAGCAGCGAACCACCCTTTGGGCAAAACATTCAGTACTTC.

This sequence joins TRBV15 and TRBJ1-1, with D perhaps matching TRBD1 (5 bases). Per the germline V gene, CDR1 is LNHNV and CDR2 is YYDKDF (reference sequence). The V and J ends lost 3 bases and 4 bases respectively, with 15 bases between them. This CDR3 is built from 15 residues. CDR3 in DNA: TGTGCCACCAGCAGGCCGCTTGGGGGGGGCACTGAAGCTTTCTTT. Its protein product is CATSRPLGGGTEAFF.

This chain connects TRBV27 to TRBJ1-2, with D uncertain. The V end lost 4 bases, the J end lost 4 bases, and 16 bases lay between the germline ends. Germline V gene lookup returns CDR1 MNHEY and CDR2 SMNVEV (reference sequence). This CDR3 contains 15 residues. CDR3 amino acids: CASSSRLPAVYGYTF. The CDR3 nucleotides are TGTGCCAGCAGTTCTCGACTGCCAGCTGTCTATGGCTACACCTTC.

The rearrangement joins TRBV7-3 to TRBJ2-3; 10 bases fit TRBD2. V was clipped by 5 bases and J by 3 bases; unmatched bases: 8. From germline, CDR1 is SGHTA and CDR2 FQGTGA. The CDR3 totals 16 residues. CDR3 sequence: CASSPPSGRRTDTQYF. CDR3 nucleotide sequence: TGTGCCAGCAGCCCGCCTAGCGGGAGAAGAACAGATACGCAGTATTTT. Filled out from reference TRBV7-3 and TRBJ2-3, the complete variable domain reads GAGVSQTPSNKVTEKGKYVELRCDPISGHTALYWYRQSLGQGPEFLIYFQGTGAADDSGLPNDRFFAVRPEGSVSTLKIQRTERGDSAVYLCASSPPSGRRTDTQYFGPGTRLTVL.

This clone has just one count. This rearrangement joins TRBV18 to TRBJ1-3, with D possibly matching TRBD1 (6 bases). The CDR3 consists of 15 residues. Germline CDR1 reads KGHSH; CDR2 reads LQKENI. Trimming cost V 0 bases and J 6 bases, with 12 bases left between them. DNA for the CDR3: TGTGCCAGCTCACCACCTTGGACAGCCACAAACACCATATATTTT. Translation gives CASSPPWTATNTIYF.

The chain couples TRBV11-1 to TRBJ2-7; the match to TRBD1 covers 12 bases. V lost 5 bases and J lost 1; bases outside the gene matches: 6. Per germline, CDR1 SGHAT and CDR2 FQDESV (reference sequence). The length of the CDR3 is 16 residues. For the CDR3, the DNA is TGTGCCAGCAGCCCCAGGGACAGGGGGCCGTCCTACGAGCAGTACTTC. As protein: CASSPRDRGPSYEQYF.

The rearrangement links TRBV27 to TRBJ1-2; 10 bases match TRBD1. V shed 1 base and J 8 bases; nucleotides not matched to a gene: 13. CDR1 and CDR2 (germline): MNHEY, SMNVEV (reference sequence). This CDR3 has 17 amino acids. The CDR3: CASSLWGGGQGTRGYTF. CDR3 coding DNA: TGTGCCAGCAGTTTATGGGGAGGGGGACAGGGGACTAGAGGCTACACCTTC.

The V call is TRBV27, the J call TRBJ2-5; TRBD2 is a possible D gene (6 bases). Germline-derived CDR1 and CDR2 are MNHEY and SMNVEV (reference sequence). This CDR3 comprises 16 residues. V gave up 3 bases and J gave up 2 bases, with 16 bases separating them. CDR3 loop: CASSFGGGWGQETQYF. CDR3 DNA: TGTGCCAGCAGTTTCGGGGGTGGCTGGGGGCAAGAGACCCAGTACTTC.